This T cell receptor (beta chain) was captured in a study of blood T cell repertoires in COVID-19. Germline-derived CDR1 and CDR2 are DFQATT and SNEGSKA (reference sequence). Trimming left V 5 bases short and J 6 bases short, with 13 bases between. CDR3 size: 12 residues. Source study methods: How many nucleated cells were present was estimated from reference gene primer amplification. TCRdb's copy holds only in-frame clones and misses some; the assay was immunoSEQ multiplex PCR. The DNA was the basis for D and trimming; V, J and clone size are from that table. The table lists approximately 37,000 clones, 88% of them singletons.

The chain recombines TRBV20-1 with TRBJ1-1; D gene unclear. This receptor was taken from a human donor in a cohort sampled during active COVID-19. The sequencing input was peripheral blood. Here the CDR3 reads CSAGANGPEAFF. DNA of the CDR3: TGCAGTGCTGGTGCGAATGGGCCTGAAGCTTTCTTT.